This entry features one TCR beta chain sequence. This entry is derived from a study of blood T cell repertoires in COVID-19. Study context: PBMCs, B-cell-depleted T cells, or T cells provided the cDNA or gDNA that made up the material.

Two negative PCRs, clearance, or symptom resolution were required of recovered Cohort 3 donors. Original data processing: Estimation of nucleated cell counts relied on the amplification of reference gene primers. Sequenced by immunoSEQ multiplex PCR; TCRdb stores in-frame clones only, minus some. The DNA was the basis for D and trimming; V, J and clone size are from that table. This sample has about 160,000 clones, with approximately 80% found just once. Unmatched junction bases numbered 2, after V lost 3 bases and J lost 3 bases. CDR3 size: 14 residues. The V gene's germline CDR1 is MNHEY and CDR2 SMNVEV (reference sequence).

V gene TRBV27 combines with J gene TRBJ2-1; 7 nucleotides line up with TRBD2. The sample comprised PBMCs or T cells enriched from blood (not recorded which). This clonotype was obtained from a woman aged 55-75 years who had recovered from COVID-19. Written as DNA, the CDR3 is TGTGCCAGCAGTTTGGGGGGGATCTACAATGAGCAGTTCTTC. It codes for CASSLGGIYNEQFF.